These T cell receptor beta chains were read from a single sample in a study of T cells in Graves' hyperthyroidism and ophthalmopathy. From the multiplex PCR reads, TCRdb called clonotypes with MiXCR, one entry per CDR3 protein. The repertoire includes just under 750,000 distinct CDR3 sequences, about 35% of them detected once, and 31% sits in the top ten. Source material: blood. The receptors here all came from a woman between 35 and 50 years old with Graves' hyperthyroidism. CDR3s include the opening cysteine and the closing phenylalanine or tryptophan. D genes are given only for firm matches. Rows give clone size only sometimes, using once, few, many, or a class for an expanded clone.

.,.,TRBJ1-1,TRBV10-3,TGTGCCATCAGTGAGGGCGGGGAGAGAGCTTTCTTT,CAISEGGERAFF
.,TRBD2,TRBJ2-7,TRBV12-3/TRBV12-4,TGTGCCAGCAGTTCCGGGACTAGCGGGCACGAGCAGTACTTC,CASSSGTSGHEQYF
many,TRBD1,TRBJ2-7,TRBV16,TGTGCCAGCAGCCAATCCACAGGGGTGAGGGAGCAGTACTTC,CASSQSTGVREQYF
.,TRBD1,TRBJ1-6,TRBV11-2,TGTGCCAGCAGTCCGTTTGAGGGGGCAAGATCACCCCTCCACTTT,CASSPFEGARSPLHF
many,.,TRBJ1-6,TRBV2,TGTGCCAGCACCCCCCGGAGTGGCAATTCACCCCTCCACTTT,CASTPRSGNSPLHF
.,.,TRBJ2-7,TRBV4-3,TGCGCCAGCAGCCAAACAGGGCGCCGCTACGAGCAGTACTTC,CASSQTGRRYEQYF
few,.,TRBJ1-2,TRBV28,TGTGCCAGCAGTTTTAGTCCAGCATTCTATGGCTACACCTTC,CASSFSPAFYGYTF
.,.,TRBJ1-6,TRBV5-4,TGTGCCAGCAGCACCGGCGGTTCTCTCTCCTATAATTCACCCCTCCACTTT,CASSTGGSLSYNSPLHF
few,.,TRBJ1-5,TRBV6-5,TGTGCCAGCAGTTACTCGAAACTGGGCGGCAGTCGAGGCCAGCCCCAGCATTTT,CASSYSKLGGSRGQPQHF
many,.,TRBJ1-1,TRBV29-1,TGCAGCGTTGAAAGGCAGCAGAACACTGAAGCTTTCTTT,CSVERQQNTEAFF
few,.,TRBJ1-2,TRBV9,TGTGCCAGCTCGCCCCTAAGCCCAGGGCTGCCGGCAGATGGCTACACCTTC,CASSPLSPGLPADGYTF
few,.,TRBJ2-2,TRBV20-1,TGCAGTGCTAGAGATCGGCTGACAGGACTAAACACCGGGGAGCTGTTTTTT,CSARDRLTGLNTGELFF
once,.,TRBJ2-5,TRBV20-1,TGCAGTGCTAGAGCCGGGGCAGGGACCCAGTACTTC,CSARAGAGTQYF
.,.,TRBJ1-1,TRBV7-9,TGTGCCAGCAGCCTGTCAAGGACGGGGCACACTGAAGCTTTCTTT,CASSLSRTGHTEAFF
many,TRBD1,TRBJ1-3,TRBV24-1,TGTGCCACCGCGATTCCTAGGGACAGGGGGATTAGCTCTGGAAACACCATATATTTT,CATAIPRDRGISSGNTIYF
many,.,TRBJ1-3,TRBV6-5,TGTGCCAGCAGTCCCGACCCAAGCTCTGGAAACACCATATATTTT,CASSPDPSSGNTIYF
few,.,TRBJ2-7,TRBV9,TGTGCCAGTAGTCCGGTTTGGGATTACGGGAGCTCCTACGAGCAGTACTTC,CASSPVWDYGSSYEQYF
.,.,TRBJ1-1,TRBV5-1,TGCGCCAGCAGCCAACTAGACAGCAACACTGAAGCTTTCTTT,CASSQLDSNTEAFF
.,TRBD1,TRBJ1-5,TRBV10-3,TGTGCCATCCGCCAGGGGGAGTACGTCTACGAGCATTTT,CAIRQGEYVYEHF
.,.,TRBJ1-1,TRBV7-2,TGTGCCAGCAGCTCGGGGCCCGGGGAGATCAACACTGAAGCTTTCTTT,CASSSGPGEINTEAFF
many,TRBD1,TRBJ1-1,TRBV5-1,TGTGCCAGCAGTACAGGGGACACTGAAGCTTTCTTT,CASSTGDTEAFF
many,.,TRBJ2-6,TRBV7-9,TGTGCCAGCAACACAGGCGGGGCTGGGGCCAACGTCCTGACTTTC,CASNTGGAGANVLTF
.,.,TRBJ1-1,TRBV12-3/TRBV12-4,TGTGCCGGCAGTTTGGGACAGAACACTGAAGCTTTCTTT,CAGSLGQNTEAFF
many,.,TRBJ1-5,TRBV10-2,TGCGCCAGCACCTCGGACAGCCTCAATCAGCCCCAGCATTTT,CASTSDSLNQPQHF
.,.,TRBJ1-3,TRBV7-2,TGTGCCACTACTACAGGGACTGGAAGCACCATATATTTT,CATTTGTGSTIYF
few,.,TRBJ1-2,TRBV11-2,TGCGCCAGCAGCCAAGATGGGGCAGGGCTATGGGGCCTCTACACCTTC,CASSQDGAGLWGLYTF
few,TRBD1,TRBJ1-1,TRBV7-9,TGTGCCAGCGACAGGGGCTACACGAACACTGAAGCTTTCTTT,CASDRGYTNTEAFF
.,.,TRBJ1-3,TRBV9,TGTGCCAGCAGCGTAGCCGTATCTGGAAACACCATATATTTT,CASSVAVSGNTIYF
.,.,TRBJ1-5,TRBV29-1,TGCAGCCAAGCGAGAACGGGAAGCAATCAGCCCCAGCATTTT,CSQARTGSNQPQHF
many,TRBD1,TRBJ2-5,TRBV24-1,TGTGCCACCAGCCAGTTCTACACAGGGGCGGAGGAGACCCAGTACTTC,CATSQFYTGAEETQYF
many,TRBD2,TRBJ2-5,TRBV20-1,TGCAGTGCTAGAGCGACTAGCGGTCCAGAGACCCAGTACTTC,CSARATSGPETQYF
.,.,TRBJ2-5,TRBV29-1,TGCAGCGTTGACTCCGCCCTGCAAGAGACCCAGTACTTC,CSVDSALQETQYF
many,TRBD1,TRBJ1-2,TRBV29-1,TGCAGCGTCGGGGCCTCAGGGGGAGAAGGCTACACCTTC,CSVGASGGEGYTF
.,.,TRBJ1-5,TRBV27,TGTGCCAGCAGTTCCGGAGGATTAATTAATCAGCCCCAGCATTTT,CASSSGGLINQPQHF
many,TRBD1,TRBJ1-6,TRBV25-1,TGTGCCAGCAGTGGCAGACAAGGGGGCTATTCACCCCTCCACTTT,CASSGRQGGYSPLHF
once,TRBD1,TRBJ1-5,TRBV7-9,TGTGCCAACAGCGCCGGGACAGTTAGCAATCAGCCCCAGCATTTT,CANSAGTVSNQPQHF
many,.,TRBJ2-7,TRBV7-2,TGTGCCAGCAGCTTAGGTCCACAGGGTTACGAGCAGTACTTC,CASSLGPQGYEQYF
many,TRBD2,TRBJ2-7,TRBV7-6,TGTGCCAGCAGCTTATCATCGGGAGGAAGAAAGTACTTC,CASSLSSGGRKYF
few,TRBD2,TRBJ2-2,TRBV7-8,TGCGCCAGCAGCCAACCGTTACTAGCTCGGGAGGTCGGGGAGCTGTTTTTT,CASSQPLLAREVGELFF
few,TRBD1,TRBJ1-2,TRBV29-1,TGCAGCGTTGACGACGGGGAGACAGGGTATGGCTACACCTTC,CSVDDGETGYGYTF
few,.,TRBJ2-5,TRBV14,TGTGCCAGCAGCCAAGGCCGGTGGGCGGCAGAGACCCAGTACTTC,CASSQGRWAAETQYF
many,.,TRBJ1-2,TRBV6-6,TGTGCCACGCCCGGGGGGAGCAGGGATAGTGGCTACACCTTC,CATPGGSRDSGYTF
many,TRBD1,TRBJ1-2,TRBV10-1,TGCGCCACCGAAGACAGGGGACGCGGCTACACCTTC,CATEDRGRGYTF
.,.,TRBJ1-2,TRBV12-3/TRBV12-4,TGTGCCAGCAGTTTCCAGGGTGCCTATGGCTACACCTTC,CASSFQGAYGYTF
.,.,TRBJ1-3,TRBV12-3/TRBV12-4,TGTGCCAGCAGCTGGGGGTCTGGAAACACCATATATTTT,CASSWGSGNTIYF
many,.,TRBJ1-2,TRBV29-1,TGCAGCGTTGGGACCGATAACTATGGCTACACCTTC,CSVGTDNYGYTF
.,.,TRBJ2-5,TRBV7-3,TGTGCCAGCAGCGCAACTCGGACCCAGTACTTC,CASSATRTQYF
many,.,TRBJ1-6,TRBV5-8,TGTGCCACTATCCCTGGAGATTCACCCCTCCACTTT,CATIPGDSPLHF
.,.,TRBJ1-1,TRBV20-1,TGCAGTGCTCGGAGGGGAACCGGGATTGAAGCTTTCTTT,CSARRGTGIEAFF
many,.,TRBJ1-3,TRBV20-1,TGCAGTGCTAGTCCACAGGCCCTCTCTGGAAACACCATATATTTT,CSASPQALSGNTIYF
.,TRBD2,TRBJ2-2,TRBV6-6,TGTGCCAGCAGTTCCCCGACTAGCGGGACCACCGGGGAGCTGTTTTTT,CASSSPTSGTTGELFF
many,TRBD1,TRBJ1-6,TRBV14,TGTGCCAGCAGCCAAGTAGGGGGCGTCAGTAATTCACCCCTCCACTTT,CASSQVGGVSNSPLHF
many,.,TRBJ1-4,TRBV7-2,TGTGCCAGCAGCTTATCTGGAAAACTGTTTTTT,CASSLSGKLFF
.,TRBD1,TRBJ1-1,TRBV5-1,TGCGCCAGCAGCTCGGGACAGATAGAGGCTTTCTTT,CASSSGQIEAFF
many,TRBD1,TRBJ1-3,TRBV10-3,TGTGCCATCAAAGACGGACAGGGTAATTCTGGAAACACCATATATTTT,CAIKDGQGNSGNTIYF
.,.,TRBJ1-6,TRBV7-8,TGTGCCAGCAGCCAAGGAGGGGTCAGAGGGCCCCTCCACTTT,CASSQGGVRGPLHF
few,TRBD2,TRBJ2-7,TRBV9,TGTGTCAGCAGCGTTGGGGCGACTAGCGCAACCTACGAGCAGTACTTC,CVSSVGATSATYEQYF